The 18 T cell receptor beta chains presented below share a single source sample, sequenced in a study of response to subunit inactivated influenza vaccine. TCRdb called the RT-PCR reads again in MiXCR, with one record for every CDR3 protein. The data contain around 520,000 distinct CDR3 sequences, approximately 12% of them singletons. The material was PBMCs from blood, obtained on the day of vaccination. These receptors all come from a man aged 45-60 years who received an inactivated influenza vaccine.

This clonotype occurred many times. The chain combines TRBV20-1 with TRBJ1-3; D is possibly TRBD1 (6 bases). The length of the CDR3 is 15 residues. The ends were cut back, 3 bases at V and 2 bases at J, with 14 bases in the middle. Germline assignment: CDR1 DFQATT and CDR2 SNEGSKA (reference sequence). The CDR3 loop is CSASPGRGPGNTIYF. Here the CDR3 DNA reads TGCAGTGCTAGCCCCGGACGGGGGCCTGGAAACACCATATATTTT.

This clonotype was seen at least ten times. This chain uses TRBV7-2 with TRBJ1-1; D unclear. Germline V gene sequence: CDR1 SGHTA, CDR2 FQGNSA. Deletions cut 5 bases from V and 5 bases from J, with 12 bases between. The CDR3 is 13 residues long. In DNA form, the CDR3 reads TGTGCCAGCAGCGGGGTGGGAGGGACTGAAGCTTTCTTT. It specifies CASSGVGGTEAFF.

The table lists this clonotype with many counts. In DNA form, the CDR3 reads TGTGCCAGCAGCCCAGGAAGGGGGATAGACAGCACAGATACGCAGTATTTT. Its protein product is CASSPGRGIDSTDTQYF. The chain joins TRBV7-3 to TRBJ2-3; D perhaps matches TRBD1 (6 bases). Germline assignment: CDR1 SGHTA and CDR2 FQGTGA. CDR3 length equals 17 residues. V was shortened by 5 bases and J by 0 bases, with 18 bases between the two germline ends. Full variable domain (missing parts from reference TRBV7-3 and TRBJ2-3): GAGVSQTPSNKVTEKGKYVELRCDPISGHTALYWYRQSLGQGPEFLIYFQGTGAADDSGLPNDRFFAVRPEGSVSTLKIQRTERGDSAVYLCASSPGRGIDSTDTQYFGPGTRLTVL.

The genes are TRBV29-1 and TRBJ1-1, with 10 positions matching TRBD1. CDR1 is SQVTM, CDR2 ANQGSEA, per germline. The CDR3 is made up of 13 amino acids. V shed 5 bases, J shed 2 bases, and the junction held 2 bases outside the gene matches. CDR3 amino acids: CSVRDRGNTEAFF. In nucleotides, the CDR3 is TGCAGCGTTCGGGACAGGGGCAACACTGAAGCTTTCTTT.

The V and J genes are TRBV28 and TRBJ2-1, with TRBD2 matching over 9 bases. Germline V lookup: CDR1 MDHEN, CDR2 SYDVKM. This CDR3 contains 14 residues. Unmatched junction bases numbered 2, after V lost 2 bases and J lost 6 bases. CDR3 residues: CASSLLAGFNEQFF. The CDR3 DNA follows: TGTGCCAGCAGTTTACTAGCGGGATTCAATGAGCAGTTCTTC.

This clonotype has a handful of counts. This chain joins TRBV10-3 and TRBJ2-3, with D possibly TRBD1 on 5 matching bases. V gave up 11 bases and J gave up 2 bases, with 20 bases separating them. Per the germline V gene, CDR1 is ENHRY and CDR2 is SYGVKD. This CDR3 is built from 15 residues. The DNA for the CDR3 is TGTGCCGCGACTTCGGACAAAATATTCACAGATACGCAGTATTTT. It codes for CAATSDKIFTDTQYF.

The sample holds a few counts of this clonotype. The gene calls are TRBV5-1 and TRBJ1-1; D may be TRBD1 (5 bases). Germline-derived CDR1 and CDR2 are SGHRS and YFSETQ. The CDR3 is made up of 15 amino acids. Deletions cut 1 base from V and 5 bases from J, with 15 bases between. The CDR3 loop is CASSLRSSGGTEAFF. Written as DNA, the CDR3 is TGCGCCAGCAGCTTGAGGTCCTCGGGGGGGACTGAAGCTTTCTTT. The variable domain in full, with the rest retrieved from reference TRBV5-1 and TRBJ1-1, is KAGVTQTPRYLIKTRGQQVTLSCSPISGHRSVSWYQQTPGQGLQFLFEYFSETQRNKGNFPGRFSGRQFSNSRSEMNVSTLELGDSALYLCASSLRSSGGTEAFFGQGTRLTVV.

V usage is TRBV5-6 and J usage is TRBJ2-7; D not resolved. The ends were cut back, 5 bases at V and 2 bases at J, with 11 bases in the middle. Germline V lookup: CDR1 SGHDT, CDR2 YYEEEE. This CDR3 is built from 13 residues. DNA for the CDR3: TGTGCCAGCAGAGGACGCACCACCTACGAGCAGTACTTC. Protein: CASRGRTTYEQYF.

This clonotype was picked up a small number of times. In nucleotides, the CDR3 is TGTGCCAGCTCACCTAAACAAGAGACCCAGTACTTC. Residues: CASSPKQETQYF. The J gene is TRBJ2-5, the V gene TRBV18; D remains ambiguous. The germline gives CDR1 KGHSH, CDR2 LQKENI. The CDR3 runs to 12 residues. With 3 bases removed from V and 2 bases from J, the gap between germline ends came to 4 bases.

V and J are TRBV11-3 and TRBJ2-3, with D uncertain. The V gene's germline CDR1 is SGHNT and CDR2 YENEEA. The CDR3 totals 15 residues. Trimming shortened V by 5 bases and J by 4 bases, and 16 bases separated the two germline ends. The CDR3 region is CASSLFTGSADTQYF. CDR3 nucleotide sequence: TGTGCCAGCAGCCTATTCACCGGTAGTGCAGATACGCAGTATTTT.

This clonotype was recorded at least ten times. In DNA, the CDR3 is TGCAGTGCTAGTACTTTAACTGGCTACACCTTC. Its protein is CSASTLTGYTF. This rearrangement joins TRBV20-1 to TRBJ1-2; no reliable D call. The V end lost 3 bases, the J end lost 7 bases, and 9 bases lay between the germline ends. Germline assignment: CDR1 DFQATT and CDR2 SNEGSKA (reference sequence). This CDR3 comprises 11 residues.

This clonotype was observed a handful of times. This sequence joins TRBV29-1 and TRBJ2-5, with 8 bases aligning to TRBD1. V dropped 4 bases and J dropped 6; count of bases not matched to a gene: 13. The CDR3 spans 15 residues. Germline V gene lookup returns CDR1 SQVTM and CDR2 ANQGSEA. The CDR3 DNA reads TGCAGCGTTGGTGCTACAGGGGGTTCAATACAGACCCAGTACTTC. Translated: CSVGATGGSIQTQYF.

In this sample, this clonotype turned up a few times. The chain employs TRBV12-3 or TRBV12-4 and TRBJ2-4; 9 nucleotides match TRBD1. V dropped 5 bases and J dropped 9; count of bases not matched to a gene: 11. The CDR3 sequence is 15 residues long. The CDR3 protein is CASSPRGQGGGIQYF. CDR3 sequence (DNA): TGTGCCAGCAGTCCCAGGGGACAGGGCGGAGGCATTCAGTACTTC.

In its sample, this clonotype was seen a few times. The chain uses TRBV20-1 and TRBJ2-7; 7 nucleotides line up with TRBD1. Germline V lookup: CDR1 DFQATT, CDR2 SNEGSKA (reference sequence). Trimming removed 4 bases from V and 3 bases from J; junction bases left unmatched: 6. The CDR3 extends over 13 amino acids. As DNA, the CDR3 is TGCAGTGCTAACCCGGGACAGAACTACGAGCAGTACTTC. Translated, it gives CSANPGQNYEQYF.

The chain has TRBV12-3 or TRBV12-4 and TRBJ2-7; TRBD1 aligns across 10 bases. This CDR3 has 16 amino acids. With V trimmed by 6 bases and J by 4 bases, 12 bases remained unmatched. The CDR3 is CASRAPRGQGNYEQYF. CDR3 DNA sequence: TGTGCCAGCAGAGCCCCCCGGGGACAGGGGAATTACGAGCAGTACTTC.

In its sample, this clonotype was seen a few times. The chain has TRBV28 and TRBJ1-5, with 7 bases fitting TRBD1. This CDR3 region has 15 residues. V shed 4 bases and J 1 base; nucleotides not matched to a gene: 4. Germline assignment: CDR1 MDHEN and CDR2 SYDVKM. CDR3 loop: CASSSPGQSNQPQHF. CDR3 nucleotide sequence: TGTGCCAGCAGTTCACCGGGACAGAGCAATCAGCCCCAGCATTTT.

The V gene is TRBV4-1, the J gene TRBJ2-7; 7 bases fit TRBD2. V lost 3 bases to trimming and J lost 6 bases; unmatched junction nucleotides: 8. Germline V gene lookup returns CDR1 MGHRA and CDR2 YSYEKL. The CDR3 spans 14 residues. The CDR3 region is CASSQREGTGEQYF. In DNA form, the CDR3 reads TGCGCCAGCAGCCAGAGGGAGGGCACAGGCGAGCAGTACTTC.

This clonotype was detected a few times. V usage is TRBV7-2 and J usage is TRBJ2-2; TRBD2 matches at 8 bases. CDR3 length equals 15 residues. The trim removed 10 bases at V and 2 bases at J, leaving 9 bases unmatched. Looked up from germline, CDR1 is SGHTA and CDR2 is FQGNSA. CDR3 coding DNA: TGTGCCACCCGGGGGGGGGGCGGTAACACCGGGGAGCTGTTTTTT. Translating it yields CATRGGGGNTGELFF.